This passage covers 19 T cell receptor beta chains from one sample sequenced in a study of blood T cell repertoires in COVID-19 (dated by TCRdb to about 2020). Libraries were constructed by the immunoSEQ multiplex PCR assay. The table was pulled from immuneACCESS by TCRdb, which kept in-frame rearrangements only. Such tables lose some clones; where checked, under half of the loss comes from unresolved V genes, and the rest has no known cause. For this sample there are more than 50,000 clones; about 76% appear just once. The top ten hold about 39% of the sample. The sequenced sample consisted of peripheral blood. Receptors were obtained from a man between 65 and 85 years old with active or convalescent COVID-19.

V and J are TRBV5-6 and TRBJ1-2, with a tentative D call TRBD1 (5 bases). Trimming took 6 bases from V and 7 from J, leaving 13 bases between them. CDR3 size: 12 residues. Germline V gene data show CDR1 as SGHDT and CDR2 as YYEEEE. The CDR3 loop reads CASMAGGSGYTF. The CDR3 DNA follows: TGTGCCAGCATGGCGGGGGGAAGTGGCTACACCTTC.

V gene TRBV4-1 combines with J gene TRBJ2-3, with TRBD2 identical over 10 bases. The V gene end was trimmed by 3 bases and the J gene end by 6 bases; junction bases not matched to a gene: 15. The germline V gene encodes CDR1 MGHRA and CDR2 YSYEKL. This CDR3 is 18 amino acids long. CDR3 nucleotide sequence: TGCGCCAGCAGCCAGGTCGGCTGGCTAGCGGGGGCCAGGGATACGCAGTATTTT. Its protein is CASSQVGWLAGARDTQYF.

The rearrangement uses TRBV5-1 and TRBJ2-1, with 13 nucleotides matching TRBD2. Looked up from germline, CDR1 is SGHRS and CDR2 is YFSETQ. The CDR3 spans 17 residues. After removal of 0 bases from V and 7 bases from J, the junction contained 7 bases not matched to a gene. The CDR3 DNA reads TGCGCCAGCAGCTTGGGCAGTGGGACTAGCGGGGTGAATGAGCAGTTCTTC. The encoded protein is CASSLGSGTSGVNEQFF. Complete variable domain (other parts from reference TRBV5-1 and TRBJ2-1): KAGVTQTPRYLIKTRGQQVTLSCSPISGHRSVSWYQQTPGQGLQFLFEYFSETQRNKGNFPGRFSGRQFSNSRSEMNVSTLELGDSALYLCASSLGSGTSGVNEQFFGPGTRLTVL.

The chain couples TRBV29-1 to TRBJ2-6; D is unclear. In germline, CDR1 is SQVTM, CDR2 ANQGSEA. The germline V and J ends were trimmed by 7 bases and 0 bases, with 10 bases remaining between them. The CDR3 is made up of 14 amino acids. The CDR3 DNA is TGCAGCGCCGGGTCAAGCTCTGGGGCCAACGTCCTGACTTTC. Translating gives CSAGSSSGANVLTF. The variable domain in full, completed from reference TRBV29-1 and TRBJ2-6, reads SAVISQKPSRDICQRGTSLTIQCQVDSQVTMMFWYRQQPGQSLTLIATANQGSEATYESGFVIDKFPISRPNLTFSTLTVSNMSPEDSSIYLCSAGSSSGANVLTFGAGSRLTVL.

V and J are TRBV24-1 and TRBJ1-2; 9 nucleotides line up with TRBD1. The CDR3 covers 14 residues. Germline CDR1 and CDR2: KGHDR and SFDVKD. V dropped 3 bases and J dropped 7; count of bases not matched to a gene: 5. CDR3 nucleotide sequence: TGTGCCACCAGTGATCCGGGACAGGGTACTGGCTACACCTTC. Residues: CATSDPGQGTGYTF.

This chain joins TRBV7-9 and TRBJ2-3; a weak D match, TRBD2 (6 bases). This CDR3 comprises 16 residues. Germline loops: CDR1 SEHNR, CDR2 FQNEAQ (reference sequence). The V gene lost 5 bases and the J gene lost 4 bases, with 19 bases spanning the gap. Here the CDR3 DNA reads TGTGCCAGCAGCCCTCTCGGTGGGGGGTTCGCAGATACGCAGTATTTT. Amino acid sequence: CASSPLGGGFADTQYF.

V usage is TRBV7-6 and J usage is TRBJ1-1, with D uncertain. The CDR3 is 17 residues long. The germline V and J ends were trimmed by 2 bases and 0 bases, with 16 bases remaining between them. The V gene's germline CDR1 is SGHVS and CDR2 FNYEAQ. CDR3 coding DNA: TGTGCCAGCAGCTTATCTTCCTCAGGATTAATGAACACTGAAGCTTTCTTT. It translates to CASSLSSSGLMNTEAFF.

The chain recombines TRBV7-9 with TRBJ1-4; 9 bases align to TRBD1. CDR1 and CDR2 (germline): SEHNR, FQNEAQ (reference sequence). The trim removed 3 bases at V and 7 bases at J, leaving 6 bases unmatched. The CDR3 runs 15 residues. DNA of the CDR3: TGTGCCAGCAGCTTGAATGACAGGGGGAGTGAAAAACTGTTTTTT. This gives the protein CASSLNDRGSEKLFF.

The chain is built from TRBV2 and TRBJ1-6, with D tentatively TRBD1 (6 bases). Germline V gene data show CDR1 as SNHLY and CDR2 as FYNNEI. Trimming stripped 8 bases from V and 10 bases from J, with 9 bases between. CDR3 length equals 11 residues. The CDR3 loop is CASGQISPLHF. Written as DNA, the CDR3 is TGTGCCAGCGGACAGATATCACCCCTCCACTTT.

The chain combines TRBV12-3 or TRBV12-4 with TRBJ1-1; D uncertain. The CDR3 consists of 13 residues. V was cut by 2 bases and J by 3 bases, with 7 bases left in between. The chain's CDR3 is CASSLYQDTEAFF. The CDR3 DNA is TGTGCCAGCAGTTTATATCAGGACACTGAAGCTTTCTTT.

DNA of the CDR3: TGCGCCAGCAGCCAAGAGGGCCGGGGAACTGAAGCTTTCTTT. Protein product: CASSQEGRGTEAFF. The rearrangement links TRBV4-3 to TRBJ1-1; D unresolved. The CDR3 length is 14 residues. Germline CDR1 and CDR2: LGHNA and YSLEER. The V end lost 0 bases, the J end lost 5 bases, and 10 bases lay between the germline ends.

The chain uses TRBV19 and TRBJ2-2; 12 nucleotides align to TRBD2. V dropped 4 bases and J dropped 0; count of bases not matched to a gene: 3. The CDR3 contains 17 residues. The germline V gene has CDR1 LNHDA and CDR2 SQIVND (reference sequence). In DNA, the CDR3 is TGTGCCAGTAGTAATGGACTAGCGGGGTCGAACACCGGGGAGCTGTTTTTT. It encodes CASSNGLAGSNTGELFF. Looking up the rest from reference TRBV19 and TRBJ2-2 gives the full variable domain: DGGITQSPKYLFRKEGQNVTLSCEQNLNHDAMYWYRQDPGQGLRLIYYSQIVNDFQKGDIAEGYSVSREKKESFPLTVTSAQKNPTAFYLCASSNGLAGSNTGELFFGEGSRLTVL.

The chain carries TRBV30 and TRBJ1-6; possibly TRBD1 for D (5 bases). The V and J ends lost 6 bases and 8 bases respectively, with 14 bases between them. Germline values: CDR1 GTSNPN, CDR2 SVGIG (reference sequence). The CDR3 length is 13 residues. CDR3 loop: CACRRDGDSPLHF. CDR3 coding DNA: TGTGCCTGTCGCAGGGATGGAGATTCACCCCTCCACTTT.

The chain has TRBV21-1 and TRBJ1-3; the listed D gene, TRBD1, was not tested against the DNA. TRBV21-1 is a pseudogene. This CDR3 contains 16 residues. The CDR3: CASSKEARGNENTIYF. Here the CDR3 DNA reads TGTGCCAGCAGCAAAGAGGCCAGGGGGAATGAAAACACCATATATTTT.

V and J are TRBV6-5 and TRBJ1-4, with 9 bases identical to TRBD1. The CDR3 covers 14 residues. The V gene's germline CDR1 is MNHEY and CDR2 SVGAGI. The trim removed 5 bases at V and 10 bases at J, leaving 8 bases unmatched. The CDR3, as DNA: TGTGCCAGCAGTCACCGGGACAGGGAAGGAAAACTGTTTTTT. Its translation: CASSHRDREGKLFF.

The V and J genes are TRBV14 and TRBJ1-1; D remains ambiguous. The CDR3 consists of 15 residues. V lost 10 bases and J lost 0, with 18 bases in between. Germline CDR1 is SGHDN and CDR2 is FVKESK. This CDR3 is CANSIHDSMNTEAFF. The CDR3 DNA reads TGTGCCAATTCGATACACGATTCAATGAACACTGAAGCTTTCTTT.

CDR3 region: CASMDMVGTKQFF. CDR3 sequence (DNA): TGTGCCAGCATGGACATGGTGGGCACCAAGCAGTTCTTC. The chain is built from TRBV4-2 and TRBJ2-1; maybe TRBD1 (5 bases). Germline CDR1 LGHNA, CDR2 YNFKEQ. Between the trimmed V and J ends, which lost 7 bases and 11 bases, there was a span of 18 bases. There are 13 residues in the CDR3.

The V gene is TRBV7-3, the J gene TRBJ1-1; D is ambiguous. CDR1 SGHTA and CDR2 FQGTGA come from the germline V gene. This CDR3 is built from 13 residues. V was clipped by 0 bases and J by 5 bases, with 7 bases between them. The CDR3 loop is CASSLTGRTEAFF. CDR3 nucleotide sequence: TGTGCCAGCAGCTTAACAGGGAGAACTGAAGCTTTCTTT.

Only a few counts were recorded for this clone. This chain links TRBV19 with TRBJ1-4; D unresolved. With 6 bases removed from V and 7 bases from J, the gap between germline ends came to 6 bases. The CDR3 is made up of 11 amino acids. The germline gives CDR1 LNHDA, CDR2 SQIVND (reference sequence). The CDR3 is CASRLAEKLFF. The CDR3 DNA sequence: TGTGCCAGTAGGTTGGCTGAAAAACTGTTTTTT.